The 15 T cell receptor beta chains below all came from one sample that was sequenced in a study of cytomegalovirus exposure and HLA in healthy donors. The protocol was immunoSEQ multiplex PCR, while the TCRdb copy is restricted to in-frame clones and leaves out a portion. Of about 120,000 clones listed, around nine tenths are singletons. The sample comprised PBMCs. These receptors were taken from a young woman in good health and CMV-seropositive.

The chain combines TRBV9 with TRBJ1-5; no clear D. This CDR3 has 14 amino acids. CDR1 and CDR2 (germline): SGDLS, YYNGEE. The germline V and J ends were trimmed by 0 bases and 7 bases, with 11 bases remaining between them. CDR3 protein: CASSVAGVGQPQHF. CDR3 DNA sequence: TGTGCCAGCAGCGTAGCCGGGGTGGGCCAGCCCCAGCATTTT.

The chain uses TRBV25-1 and TRBJ2-3, with D maybe TRBD1 (5 bases). The CDR3 has 15 amino acids. Germline CDR1 and CDR2: MGHDK and SYGVNS. V was clipped by 2 bases and J by 1 base, with 10 bases between them. The CDR3 DNA follows: TGTGCCAGCAGTGAAGATGGCAGGGGCACAGATACGCAGTATTTT. It specifies CASSEDGRGTDTQYF.

V and J are TRBV19 and TRBJ2-7; 8 bases map to TRBD1. With V trimmed by 5 bases and J by 1 base, 10 bases remained unmatched. The germline V gene encodes CDR1 LNHDA and CDR2 SQIVND (reference sequence). The CDR3 totals 16 residues. The CDR3 spells CASSQGAAPGSYEQYF. The CDR3 DNA reads TGTGCCAGTAGTCAGGGGGCAGCCCCCGGATCCTACGAGCAGTACTTC.

The chain has TRBV15 and TRBJ2-5, with 8 bases fitting TRBD2. The V and J ends lost 4 bases and 4 bases, in that order; junction bases with no gene match: 5. Germline loops: CDR1 LNHNV, CDR2 YYDKDF (reference sequence). The CDR3 is 14 amino acids. The CDR3 DNA follows: TGTGCCACCAGCAAACCGGGACTAGGAGAGACCCAGTACTTC. Amino acid sequence: CATSKPGLGETQYF. Together with reference TRBV15 and TRBJ2-5, the CDR3 gives the full variable domain: DAMVIQNPRYQVTQFGKPVTLSCSQTLNHNVMYWYQQKSSQAPKLLFHYYDKDFNNEADTPDNFQSRRPNTSFCFLDIRSPGLGDTAMYLCATSKPGLGETQYFGPGTRLLVL.

The J gene is TRBJ2-7, the V gene TRBV6-5, with 11 bases that match TRBD2. Germline V gene lookup returns CDR1 MNHEY and CDR2 SVGAGI. This CDR3 is built from 16 residues. V lost 2 bases and J lost 2; bases outside the gene matches: 5. CDR3 nucleotides: TGTGCCAGCAGTTACAGCTCTAGCGGGGGGCCCTACGAGCAGTACTTC. Its protein product is CASSYSSSGGPYEQYF.

This clone was seen just once. V usage is TRBV7-2 and J usage is TRBJ1-2; D is unclear. Between the trimmed V and J ends, which lost 5 bases and 2 bases, there was a span of 12 bases. CDR3 length: 14 residues. Germline loops: CDR1 SGHTA, CDR2 FQGNSA. CDR3 sequence (DNA): TGTGCCAGCAGCCCCCGGAGCCAAAACTATGGCTACACCTTC. It is translated as CASSPRSQNYGYTF.

This chain uses TRBV7-3 with TRBJ1-1; D gene ambiguous. The CDR3 loop spans 13 amino acids. V lost 3 bases and J lost 1, with 6 bases in between. Germline V gene lookup returns CDR1 SGHTA and CDR2 FQGTGA. The CDR3 reads CASSFSGNTEAFF. In DNA, the CDR3 is TGTGCCAGCAGCTTTTCGGGGAACACTGAAGCTTTCTTT.

V is TRBV5-6 and J is TRBJ2-1, with 7 nucleotides matching TRBD2. CDR3 length equals 15 residues. Trimming took 0 bases from V and 3 from J; bases not matched to a gene: 3. Looked up from germline, CDR1 is SGHDT and CDR2 is YYEEEE. For the CDR3, the DNA is TGTGCCAGCAGCTTGGGAGGACTAGTCTACAATGAGCAGTTCTTC. Amino acids: CASSLGGLVYNEQFF.

This chain links TRBV5-6 with TRBJ2-1; 10 bases fit TRBD2. After removal of 4 bases from V and 6 bases from J, the junction contained 4 bases not matched to a gene. The CDR3 runs to 14 residues. The germline V gene encodes CDR1 SGHDT and CDR2 YYEEEE. CDR3: CASSLTSGINEQFF. DNA of the CDR3: TGTGCCAGCAGCCTAACTAGCGGGATCAATGAGCAGTTCTTC.

J is TRBJ1-3 and V is TRBV18; 7 bases are a match to TRBD1. V shed 5 bases, J shed 0 bases, and the junction held 7 bases outside the gene matches. Germline values: CDR1 KGHSH, CDR2 LQKENI. The CDR3 is 16 residues long. CDR3 in amino acids: CASSTRQGGSGNTIYF. CDR3 coding DNA: TGTGCCAGCTCAACGCGACAGGGAGGCTCTGGAAACACCATATATTTT.

V and J are TRBV18 and TRBJ1-2; 9 nucleotides line up with TRBD1. The V segment lost 1 base and the J segment 7 bases; nucleotides outside the gene matches: 4. Germline V gene lookup returns CDR1 KGHSH and CDR2 LQKENI. The CDR3 sequence is 14 residues long. CDR3 protein: CASSPQGQGAGYTF. CDR3 sequence (DNA): TGTGCCAGCTCACCACAGGGACAGGGAGCTGGCTACACCTTC. The full variable domain, its missing parts supplied by reference TRBV18 and TRBJ1-2, is NAGVMQNPRHLVRRRGQEARLRCSPMKGHSHVYWYRQLPEEGLKFMVYLQKENIIDESGMPKERFSAEFPKEGPSILRIQQVVRGDSAAYFCASSPQGQGAGYTFGSGTRLTVV.

V gene TRBV19 combines with J gene TRBJ1-2; D possibly corresponds to TRBD1 (5 bases). The CDR3 totals 14 residues. Trimming removed 11 bases from V and 0 bases from J, with 16 bases in between. The germline V gene has CDR1 LNHDA and CDR2 SQIVND (reference sequence). The CDR3 DNA follows: TGTGCCGAGGGCTTGGAGGGGACTAACTATGGCTACACCTTC. Translation gives CAEGLEGTNYGYTF.

V and J are TRBV29-1 and TRBJ1-1, with D perhaps matching TRBD1 (5 bases). Germline CDR1 reads SQVTM; CDR2 reads ANQGSEA. The CDR3 runs to 10 residues. Trimming removed 6 bases at V and 9 bases at J, with 11 bases between. CDR3 in DNA: TGCAGCGTGGGGACTGCTAAAGCTTTCTTT. Protein sequence: CSVGTAKAFF.

As DNA, the CDR3 is TGTGCCAGCAGCAAAATTACTCTTGAACGCACCGGGGAGCTGTTTTTT. This gives the protein CASSKITLERTGELFF. The chain couples TRBV5-6 to TRBJ2-2; D is uncertain. This CDR3 contains 16 residues. Germline V gives CDR1 SGHDT, CDR2 YYEEEE. Trimming left V 4 bases short and J 4 bases short, with 17 bases between.

The gene calls are TRBV4-1 and TRBJ2-2; 8 bases match TRBD1. CDR3 size: 17 residues. Losses at the gene ends were 0 bases for V and 4 bases for J; bases not matched to a gene: 7. Per germline, CDR1 MGHRA and CDR2 YSYEKL. The CDR3 reads CASSQDTRGHGTGELFF. CDR3 in DNA: TGCGCCAGCAGCCAAGATACCAGGGGGCACGGCACCGGGGAGCTGTTTTTT.